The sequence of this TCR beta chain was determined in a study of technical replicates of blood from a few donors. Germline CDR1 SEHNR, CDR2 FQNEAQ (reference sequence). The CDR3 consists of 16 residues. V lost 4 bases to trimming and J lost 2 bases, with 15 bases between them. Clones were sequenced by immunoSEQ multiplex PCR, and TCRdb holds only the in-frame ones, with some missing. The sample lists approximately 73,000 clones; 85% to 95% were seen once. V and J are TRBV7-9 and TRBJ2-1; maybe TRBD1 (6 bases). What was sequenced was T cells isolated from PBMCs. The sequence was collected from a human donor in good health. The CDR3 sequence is CASSSRGRGAYNEQFF. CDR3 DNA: TGTGCCAGCAGCTCCAGGGGACGGGGAGCCTACAATGAGCAGTTCTTC.